This TCR beta chain comes out of a study of blood T cell repertoires in COVID-19. At the level of the study: Some COVID-19 samples were acute and others convalescent; all came from the United States, Italy and Spain. PBMCs, B-cell-depleted T cells, or T cells provided the cDNA or gDNA that made up the material.

CDR1 and CDR2 from the germline V gene are SGHNT and YYREEE (reference sequence). The CDR3 consists of 16 residues. The junction had 9 bases not matched to a gene; V was cut back by 4 bases and J by 1 base. Source study methods: Amplification of reference gene primers was used by the study to estimate nucleated cell counts. Generated by immunoSEQ multiplex PCR, the TCRdb table keeps only in-frame clones and is missing some. That table supplies the V and J calls and clone size; D and trimming were determined from the DNA. The sample includes 100,000 or so clones, about four fifths seen only once; the top ten take 8.5% to 9.5%.

The TCR was taken from a woman aged 70 to 79 with acute or convalescent COVID-19. The material sequenced was peripheral blood. The chain combines TRBV5-4 with TRBJ2-7; 9 bases are a match to TRBD1. The CDR3 is CASSRGGTGWSYEQYF. Written as DNA, the CDR3 is TGTGCCAGCAGCCGAGGCGGGACAGGGTGGTCCTACGAGCAGTACTTC.